Reported below is one T cell receptor (beta chain). The antigen this receptor binds is unknown. No much larger clone exists at a distance of one base, and base qualities are not known. This specimen comes from a study of blood T cell repertoires in COVID-19 (dated by TCRdb to 2018 to 2020). In the study overall: Samples from collaborators originated in the United States, Italy and Spain and spanned both the acute and convalescent phases of COVID-19. A freely available public database, intended as a resource for researchers studying the immune response to SARS-CoV-2, is where the repertoires were released. A de-identified subject ID, COVID-19 status, age in years and sex were almost always included in the sample metadata. Samples were obtained from the ongoing ImmuneRACE study (first 160 participants) and from about 1,300 subjects provided by 6 global collaborators. Subjects who had been exposed to COVID-19, were actively infected with it, or had recovered from it provided the deeply sampled blood TCRbeta repertoires that made up the dataset. The prospective study material was composed of cDNA or gDNA derived from T cells, B-cell-depleted T cells, or PBMCs. HLA class I and class II types, where available, came from metadata supplied by the sample provider rather than from assay-based typing. Study-level results and caveats: How much clinical and demographic metadata was included differed by source and by participant, and the metadata was provided uncurated.

In Seattle, one collaborating source enrolled patients while the infection was active and tracked those patients longitudinally over the course of disease. The collaborating institutions used their own protocols to collect whole blood in K2EDTA tubes. For TCRbeta analysis, collaborator samples were shipped as frozen whole blood, as isolated PBMCs, or as DNA extracted from either sample type. The CDR3 sequence holds 15 residues, the cysteine and phenylalanine included. Of the read, only the CDR3 DNA is kept; its 45 bases are in frame from base 1. V drops 6 bases and J drops 6 bases, leaving 17 bases in between. The germline V gene (reference sequence) provides CDR1 MNHEY and CDR2 SMNVEV. The immunoSEQ Assay, a bias-controlled multiplex PCR, was used to amplify TCRbeta CDR3 regions from genomic DNA. In the paper's pipeline: The number of nucleated cells in each sample was estimated by amplification of reference gene primers within the assay. Sequence reads were collapsed and filtered to measure the absolute abundance of every unique TCRbeta CDR3 rearrangement. For each sample, productive Simpson clonality was calculated as the square root of Simpson's diversity index over productive rearrangements. Here the immuneACCESS table is served through TCRdb, limited to in-frame sequences with V and J called. Missing clones are a known gap in these copies; in checked studies unresolved V genes cover under half, and the rest lacks a known reason. That table furnishes V, J and clone size, whereas the DNA furnished D and trimming. In this sample the table shows some 500,000 clones, roughly nine tenths of which occur a single time. The ten most abundant clones make up roughly 8% of the sample.

Source material: peripheral blood. The sequence links TRBV27 to TRBJ1-4, with the D gene not confidently named. The clonotype originates from a woman aged 45-65 years with COVID-19, enrolled during active disease. At the DNA level, the sequence is TGTGCCAGCAGCCCCACCTGGGAGCAGGATGAAAAACTGTTTTTT. The encoded protein is CASSPTWEQDEKLFF.